The 14 T cell receptor beta chains given below trace back to one sample, sequenced in a study of control samples from healthy donors and cancer patients. Assay: immunoSEQ multiplex PCR; the TCRdb copy retains only in-frame clones and omits some. The table shows tens of thousands of clones, with about 87% occurring only once. The sample comprised PBMCs. The receptors were gathered from a woman between 35 and 50 years old with lung cancer.

The chain uses TRBV14 and TRBJ1-4, with D perhaps matching TRBD1 (5 bases). The CDR3 runs to 14 residues. The germline V and J ends were trimmed by 5 bases and 2 bases, with 9 bases remaining between them. CDR1 is SGHDN, CDR2 FVKESK, per germline. CDR3 nucleotides: TGTGCCAGCAGCTCCCGACAGACTAATGAAAAACTGTTTTTT. It is translated as CASSSRQTNEKLFF.

V is TRBV28 and J is TRBJ2-5; 9 bases are a match to TRBD1. The V gene end was trimmed by 7 bases and the J gene end by 5 bases; junction bases not matched to a gene: 14. Germline CDR1 reads MDHEN; CDR2 reads SYDVKM. This CDR3 region has 16 residues. The CDR3 sequence is CASTLGDRVPLETQYF. The CDR3 nucleotides are TGTGCCAGCACCTTGGGGGACAGGGTCCCTTTGGAGACCCAGTACTTC.

The sample holds one count of this clone. This chain uses TRBV7-3 with TRBJ2-1; TRBD2 aligns across 11 bases. CDR1 SGHTA and CDR2 FQGTGA come from the germline V gene. V lost 2 bases, J lost 9 bases, and 9 bases stayed unmatched. This CDR3 has 16 residues. The CDR3 DNA sequence: TGTGCCAGCAGCTTAGGGCTAGCGGGGGGCCTCGGTGAGCAGTTCTTC. Protein: CASSLGLAGGLGEQFF.

The V and J genes are TRBV10-3 and TRBJ1-3; tentatively, D is TRBD1 (5 bases). Germline-derived CDR1 and CDR2 are ENHRY and SYGVKD. Trimming cost V 10 bases and J 2 bases, with 12 bases left between them. This CDR3 spans 13 amino acids. The CDR3 protein is CATTEGPGNTIYF. DNA of the CDR3: TGTGCCACGACGGAGGGACCTGGAAACACCATATATTTT.

This clone appeared a single time. The chain has TRBV7-8 and TRBJ2-7, with TRBD1 identical over 7 bases. The CDR3 consists of 13 residues. Trimming at V came to 5 bases and at J to 7 bases, leaving 8 bases not matched to a gene. Looked up from germline, CDR1 is SGHVS and CDR2 is FQNEAQ. The CDR3 DNA is TGTGCCAGCAGCATCGACAGGGTGGCAGAGCAGTACTTC. Translation: CASSIDRVAEQYF.

This CDR3 is CASRANATQSRANVLTF. As DNA, the CDR3 is TGTGCAAGTCGCGCTAATGCCACACAAAGTCGGGCCAACGTCCTGACTTTC. This chain links TRBV12-2 with TRBJ2-6. TRBV12-2 is a pseudogene. There are 17 residues in the CDR3.

The chain combines TRBV14 with TRBJ2-7, with 8 bases identical to TRBD1. After removal of 4 bases from V and 1 base from J, the junction contained 6 bases not matched to a gene. CDR3 size: 15 residues. CDR1 is SGHDN, CDR2 FVKESK, per germline. The CDR3 protein is CASSLGTGWSYEQYF. The CDR3 nucleotides read TGTGCCAGCAGCCTTGGGACAGGTTGGTCCTACGAGCAGTACTTC.

This clone was observed a single time. The J gene is TRBJ2-3, the V gene TRBV5-5; the D gene is possibly TRBD1 (6 bases). V lost 3 bases and J lost 2, with 10 bases in between. The CDR3 covers 14 residues. Germline lookup yields CDR1 SGHKS and CDR2 YYEKEE (reference sequence). The CDR3 DNA reads TGTGCCAGCAGCTGGACAGCCAACACAGATACGCAGTATTTT. It specifies CASSWTANTDTQYF.

The V gene is TRBV5-1, the J gene TRBJ1-5; 11 nucleotides line up with TRBD1. V dropped 4 bases and J dropped 6; count of bases not matched to a gene: 6. This CDR3 has 15 residues. Germline CDR1 SGHRS, CDR2 YFSETQ. The CDR3: CASSAGQGAGQPQHF. DNA of the CDR3: TGCGCCAGCAGCGCCGGACAGGGGGCGGGTCAGCCCCAGCATTTT.

The chain recombines TRBV28 with TRBJ1-2; TRBD1 agrees at 7 bases. This CDR3 comprises 13 residues. In germline, CDR1 is MDHEN, CDR2 SYDVKM. J lost 3 bases, V lost 5 bases, and 3 bases had no gene match. The CDR3 sequence: CASSDDRDYGYTF. CDR3 nucleotides: TGTGCCAGCAGTGACGACAGGGACTATGGCTACACCTTC.

The genes are TRBV5-4 and TRBJ1-1, with D unclear. Trimming left V 0 bases short and J 1 base short, with 10 bases between. CDR1 SGHNT and CDR2 YYREEE come from the germline V gene (reference sequence). This CDR3 spans 15 amino acids. CDR3 in amino acids: CASSLDLQRNTEAFF. DNA for the CDR3: TGTGCCAGCAGCTTGGACCTACAGAGGAACACTGAAGCTTTCTTT.

This clone appeared a single time. The chain combines TRBV29-1 with TRBJ2-1; D may be TRBD1 (6 bases). Looked up from germline, CDR1 is SQVTM and CDR2 is ANQGSEA. With 6 bases removed from V and 7 bases from J, the gap between germline ends came to 19 bases. The CDR3 spans 14 residues. The CDR3 nucleotides read TGCAGCGTAGATTACAGGGAAGAAGGGAATGAGCAGTTCTTC. This sequence encodes CSVDYREEGNEQFF.

This clone was seen a handful of times. The chain carries TRBV5-8 and TRBJ1-2; D is uncertain. Germline-derived CDR1 and CDR2 are SGHTS and YDEGEE. V lost 0 bases and J lost 8, with 11 bases in between. The CDR3 consists of 13 residues. This CDR3 reads CASSLVRWEGYTF. In nucleotides, the CDR3 is TGTGCCAGCAGCTTGGTGAGATGGGAAGGCTACACCTTC.

This rearrangement joins TRBV3-1 (or the pseudogene TRBV3-2) to TRBJ1-1; D remains ambiguous. Per the germline V gene, CDR1 is LGHDT and CDR2 is YNNKEL (reference sequence). V lost 4 bases to trimming and J lost 4 bases, with 19 bases between them. The length of the CDR3 is 16 residues. Here the CDR3 reads CASSRRPTGFGTEAFF. The CDR3 nucleotides read TGTGCCAGCAGCCGGAGACCTACTGGATTCGGCACTGAAGCTTTCTTT.